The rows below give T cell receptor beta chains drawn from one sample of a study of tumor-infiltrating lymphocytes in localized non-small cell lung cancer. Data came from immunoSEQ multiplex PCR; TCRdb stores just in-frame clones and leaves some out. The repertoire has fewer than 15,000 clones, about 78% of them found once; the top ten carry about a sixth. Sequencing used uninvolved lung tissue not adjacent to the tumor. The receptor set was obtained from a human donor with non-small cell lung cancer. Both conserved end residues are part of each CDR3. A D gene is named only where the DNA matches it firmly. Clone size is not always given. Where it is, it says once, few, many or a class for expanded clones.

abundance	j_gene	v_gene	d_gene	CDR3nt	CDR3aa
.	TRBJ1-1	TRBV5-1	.	TGCGCCAGCAGCTTGGTCCGAAACACTGAAGCTTTCTTT	CASSLVRNTEAFF
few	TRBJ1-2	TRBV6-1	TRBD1	TGTGCCAGCAGTGTGACCGGGACAGGGGGCTATGGCTACACCTTC	CASSVTGTGGYGYTF
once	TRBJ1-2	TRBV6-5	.	TGTGCCAGCAGTAATGTCGGGACGACCTATGGCTACACCTTC	CASSNVGTTYGYTF
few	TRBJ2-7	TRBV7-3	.	TGTGCCAGCAGCTTAGACAGGAGCTCCTACGAGCAGTACTTC	CASSLDRSSYEQYF
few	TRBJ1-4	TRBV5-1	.	TGCGCCAGCAGCTTGGAAGGACCGAATGAAAAACTGTTTTTT	CASSLEGPNEKLFF
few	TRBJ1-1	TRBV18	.	TGTGCCAGCTCCCCGACTGTCGGGGGGACTGAAGCTTTCTTT	CASSPTVGGTEAFF
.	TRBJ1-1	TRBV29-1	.	TGCAGCGCTTCCGAGGGCACGAACACTGAAGCTTTCTTT	CSASEGTNTEAFF
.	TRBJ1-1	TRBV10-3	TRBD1	TGTGCCATCAGGCCGCCCGGGACAGAAGGCTGGGCTTTCTTT	CAIRPPGTEGWAFF
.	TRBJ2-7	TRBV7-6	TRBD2	TGTGCCAGCAGCTCGGGGACTAGCAGGGAGCAGTACTTC	CASSSGTSREQYF
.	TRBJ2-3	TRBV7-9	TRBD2	TGTGCCAGCAGCCGCGGGGAGGGCGATACGCAGTATTTT	CASSRGEGDTQYF
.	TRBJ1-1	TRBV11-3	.	TGTGCCAGCAGCACTGCACCGAACACTGAAGCTTTCTTT	CASSTAPNTEAFF
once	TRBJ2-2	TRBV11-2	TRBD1	TGTGCCAGCAGCCTCTACAGGGGCGCCACCGGGGAGCTGTTTTTT	CASSLYRGATGELFF
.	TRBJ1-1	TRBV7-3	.	TGTGCCAGCAGCCTCCTAACAGCCGCGAACACTGAAGCTTTCTTT	CASSLLTAANTEAFF
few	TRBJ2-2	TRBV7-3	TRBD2	TGTGCCAGCAGCTCCTCGACGACTAGCGGGATCAGTAACACCGGGGAGCTGTTTTTT	CASSSSTTSGISNTGELFF
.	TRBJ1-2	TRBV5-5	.	TGTGCCAGCAGTTTAATACCCCAGGCAGAGTATGGCTACACCTTC	CASSLIPQAEYGYTF
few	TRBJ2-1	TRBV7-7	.	TGTGCTAGTACGGTGGGACCTAACTACGTACATGAGCAGTTCTTC	CASTVGPNYVHEQFF
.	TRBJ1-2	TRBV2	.	TGTGCCAGCAGACGCGGGGGAGGGGATAACTATGGCTACACCTTC	CASRRGGGDNYGYTF
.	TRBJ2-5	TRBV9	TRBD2	TGTGCCAGCAGCCCTCCAACGGGGGGGCTTCAAGAGACCCAGTACTTC	CASSPPTGGLQETQYF
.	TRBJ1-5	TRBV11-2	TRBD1	TGTGCCAGCAGCCTTAACAGGGGCCAGCCCCAGCATTTT	CASSLNRGQPQHF
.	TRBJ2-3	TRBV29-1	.	TGCAGCGTCGGGCGACAGGCAGATACGCAGTATTTT	CSVGRQADTQYF
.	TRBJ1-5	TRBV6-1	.	TGTGCCAGCACCCTCCAGTTTTTCAATCAGCCCCAGCATTTT	CASTLQFFNQPQHF
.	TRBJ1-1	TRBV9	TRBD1	TGTGCCAGCAGCGGACAGGGGGTGGCTGAAGCTTTCTTT	CASSGQGVAEAFF
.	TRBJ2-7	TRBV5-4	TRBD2	TGTGCCAGCAGCTTAGCGGGAGTAACCTACGAGCAGTACTTC	CASSLAGVTYEQYF
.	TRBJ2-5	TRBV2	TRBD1	TGTGCCAGCACCGGACAGGGACGAGAGACCCAGTACTTC	CASTGQGRETQYF
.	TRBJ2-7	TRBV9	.	TGTGCCAGCAGCGCGGACGGATACGAGCAGTACTTC	CASSADGYEQYF
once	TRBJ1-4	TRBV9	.	TGTGCCAGCAGCCCCCGCCCATACCCTACAACTAATGAAAAACTGTTTTTT	CASSPRPYPTTNEKLFF
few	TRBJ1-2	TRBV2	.	TGTGCCAGCAGTCCGGCGCCTACCTGGACGGATGGCTACACCTTC	CASSPAPTWTDGYTF
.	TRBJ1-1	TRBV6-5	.	TGTGCCAGCAGTTGGAATATGAACACTGAAGCTTTCTTT	CASSWNMNTEAFF
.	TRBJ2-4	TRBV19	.	TGTGCCAGTAGTGCAACAGGGTGGGTCGGACAGTACTTC	CASSATGWVGQYF
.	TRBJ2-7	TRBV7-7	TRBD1	TGTGCTAGCAGTCGGGACAGCTCCTACGAGCAGTACTTC	CASSRDSSYEQYF
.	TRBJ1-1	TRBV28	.	TGTGCCAGCTCCGAACAAGGCCGAATGAACACTGAAGCTTTCTTT	CASSEQGRMNTEAFF
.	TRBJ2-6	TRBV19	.	TGTGCCAGTAGTTCCTTAGGGCCTGGGGCCAACGTCCTGACTTTC	CASSSLGPGANVLTF
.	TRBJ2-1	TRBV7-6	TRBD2	TGTGCCAGCAGCTTAGGGGGAGTACTAGCGGAGCAGTTCTTC	CASSLGGVLAEQFF
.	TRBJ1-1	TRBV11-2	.	TGTGCCAGCAGCCATTTCCATGTGGCTTTCTTT	CASSHFHVAFF
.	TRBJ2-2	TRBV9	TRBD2	TGTGCCAGCAAGCTAGCGGAGAACACCGGGGAGCTGTTTTTT	CASKLAENTGELFF
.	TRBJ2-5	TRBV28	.	TGTGCCAGCACCTCACCCTACCAAGAGACCCAGTACTTC	CASTSPYQETQYF
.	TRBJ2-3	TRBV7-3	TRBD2	TGTGCCAGCACCGCCGGGACTAGCGGGAGCACAGATACGCAGTATTTT	CASTAGTSGSTDTQYF
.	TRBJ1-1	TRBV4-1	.	TGCGCCAGCAGCCAAGAGGCGGCCGGGACACCGGGGGAAGCTTTCTTT	CASSQEAAGTPGEAFF
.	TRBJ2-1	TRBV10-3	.	TGTGCCATCAGTGTTGTTAGCGAAGGTGAGCAGTTCTTC	CAISVVSEGEQFF
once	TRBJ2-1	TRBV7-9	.	TGTGCCAGCAGCTTAGTAGGGGGTAATGAGCAGTTCTTC	CASSLVGGNEQFF
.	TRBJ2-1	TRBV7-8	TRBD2	TGTGCCAGCAGCGCGTCGGGAGGTACGTACAATGAGCAGTTCTTC	CASSASGGTYNEQFF
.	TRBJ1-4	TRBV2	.	TGTGCCAGCGTGAGGGCCCATAATGAAAAACTGTTTTTT	CASVRAHNEKLFF
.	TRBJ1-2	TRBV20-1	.	TGCAGTGCCCCCTTGTCCTATGGCTACACCTTC	CSAPLSYGYTF